The TCR beta chain under discussion was sequenced for a study of T-cell reconstitution after alpha-beta-depleted transplantation in children listed by TCRdb under 2016. At the level of the whole study: The study quantitatively tracked T-cell immune reconstitution after TCRalphabeta/CD19-depleted allogeneic hematopoietic cell transplantation in children using TCR repertoire profiling. What the authors observed across the whole study: The apparently early recovery of alphabetaT-cell counts about two months after transplant reportedly depended on only several hundred rapidly expanded clones that came from non-depleted graft cells. Over subsequent months, a decline in hyperexpanded clone frequencies was noted, and after one year, T-cell counts and TCRbeta diversity were mostly ascribed to newly produced T cells. In some patients, high TCRbeta diversity at day 60 was attributed to recipient T cells and intrathymic progenitors that had survived conditioning.

V loses 3 bases at its end and J loses 6 bases; junction bases beyond the gene matches: 6. The germline V gene gives CDR1 as KGHSH and CDR2 as LQKENI. Its CDR3 holds 15 amino acids, cysteine through phenylalanine. The DNA shown is the 45-base CDR3, in frame from base 1. The treatment or condition label corresponds to: allogeneic hematopoietic cell transplantation with graft depleted of TCRalphabeta T cells and CD19 B cells. The transplant recipients were children given TCRalphabeta/CD19-depleted allogeneic hematopoietic cell grafts. Receptors were amplified or captured by PCR. Sequencing instrument: Illumina HiSeq 2500. TCR libraries were prepared with molecular barcoding, using unique molecular identifiers to normalize TCRbeta repertoire quantification. The public reads were reprocessed in TCRdb via fastp at Q25 and MiXCR, keeping in-frame beta chains. Every entry covers one CDR3 protein and lists the most common genes and DNA from its rows. The sample table holds about a million distinct CDR3 sequences, of which less than 30% were seen once. The ten most abundant clones make up approximately 30% of the sample.

For this clonotype: The antigen it recognizes is unknown. Base qualities are not recorded, but no much larger clone differs from it by a single base.

This sequence uses TRBV18 and TRBJ2-3; 10 bases in the junction line up with TRBD1. The clonotype was recovered from a boy under three years old who had a stem cell transplant for SCID, so the T cells may come from the graft donor. The sequencing used PBMCs, mostly from graft donor cells, collected 360 days after TCRalphabeta/CD19-depleted stem cell transplant. The sequenced DNA is TGTGCCAGCTCACCTGGGACAGGGGAAACGGATACGCAGTATTTT. Its amino acids are CASSPGTGETDTQYF.